This T cell receptor (beta chain) was observed in a study of control samples from healthy donors and cancer patients. This table comes from immunoSEQ multiplex PCR, and its TCRdb copy is limited to in-frame clones, with some not included. Counted here are fewer than 20,000 clones, roughly 86% occurring once; the ten biggest clones make up around 10%. This clonotype was sampled from a woman between 70 and 85 years old with colorectal cancer. The specimen sequenced was PBMCs.

Here the CDR3 DNA reads TGCGCCAGCAGCCAATATGAGTCTGGGGAGCTGTTTTTT. Its protein is CASSQYESGELFF. The chain joins TRBV4-3 to TRBJ2-2; D gene uncertain. CDR1 is LGHNA, CDR2 YSLEER, per germline. V was clipped by 2 bases and J by 8 bases, with 9 bases between them. This CDR3 has 13 residues.